These 12 T cell receptor beta chains were all obtained from the same sample, sequenced in a study of breast tumors, draining lymph nodes, adjacent tissues (TCRdb year 2016). The method behind the library was multiplex PCR. TCRdb shows the sequencer as Illumina HiSeq 2000. TCRdb's own reprocessing of the public reads used fastp at Q25 and MiXCR and kept productive beta chains. Entries that share a CDR3 protein sequence are merged under the most common genes and DNA. This sample has fewer than 150,000 distinct CDR3 sequences in its table, and about 20% of those were observed once. The top ten constitute 2.2% of the sample. The lymph node samples were taken from the axillary draining lymph nodes of breast cancer patients. The source material was axillary lymph node tissue. The receptors come from a female donor with breast cancer. Some clones in this sample may be carry-over from other donors' samples.

The rearrangement links TRBV7-9 to TRBJ2-7; 7 bases line up with TRBD1. Germline CDR1 is SEHNR and CDR2 is FQNEAQ (reference sequence). The J segment lost 2 bases and the V segment lost 5 bases, leaving 6 bases of the junction unmatched. This CDR3 region has 14 residues. The CDR3 is CASSGADRAYEQYF. The CDR3 nucleotides read TGTGCCAGCAGCGGGGCTGACAGGGCCTACGAGCAGTACTTC.

This clonotype was recorded many times. This chain connects TRBV25-1 to TRBJ2-7; TRBD2 matches 9 bases. V trimming: 1 base; J trimming: 3 bases; junction bases outside the gene matches: 4. The length of the CDR3 is 15 residues. CDR1 is MGHDK and CDR2 is SYGVNS in the germline V gene. As DNA, the CDR3 is TGTGCCAGCAGTGAATTGGGCGGGAGGGACTACGAGCAGTACTTC. Protein: CASSELGGRDYEQYF.

This clonotype was found many times. The gene calls are TRBV20-1 and TRBJ2-3; 11 bases are a match to TRBD2. The V and J ends lost 2 bases and 4 bases, in that order; junction bases with no gene match: 8. Germline CDR1 and CDR2: DFQATT and SNEGSKA (reference sequence). The CDR3 runs 16 residues. DNA of the CDR3: TGCAGTGCTAGATCCATAGCGGGAGGGCCGTCAGATACGCAGTATTTT. Protein sequence: CSARSIAGGPSDTQYF.

This clonotype was counted a few times. The chain joins TRBV6-1 to TRBJ1-5; 8 positions match TRBD1. With 4 bases clipped from V and 2 bases from J, the junction kept 4 bases outside the gene matches. Germline V gene lookup returns CDR1 MNHNS and CDR2 SASEGT. The CDR3 extends over 15 amino acids. The CDR3 coding sequence is TGTGCCAGCAGTGTCCAGGGGGCTGGCAATCAGCCCCAGCATTTT. As protein: CASSVQGAGNQPQHF.

This chain connects TRBV20-1 to TRBJ2-1; D is unclear. Trimming stripped 5 bases from V and 8 bases from J, with 7 bases between. Germline CDR1 DFQATT, CDR2 SNEGSKA (reference sequence). The CDR3 runs 10 residues. DNA for the CDR3: TGCAGTGCTGGTCACGATGAGCAGTTCTTC. It encodes CSAGHDEQFF.

Turning to this clonotype: This may be a read error, as it is one base from a much larger clone. The chain's CDR3 is CASSYPRLAGKQFF. For the CDR3, the DNA is TGTGCCAGCAGTTACCCGAGGCTAGCGGGAAAGCAGTTCTTC. V and J are TRBV6-5 and TRBJ2-1, with 9 nucleotides matching TRBD2. Germline values: CDR1 MNHEY, CDR2 SVGAGI. V lost 2 bases to trimming and J lost 11 bases; unmatched junction nucleotides: 7. The CDR3 is 14 residues long.

This clonotype occurred a few times. The rearrangement uses TRBV6-5 and TRBJ2-3; 9 positions agree with TRBD2. CDR3 length: 16 amino acids. J was trimmed by 4 bases and V by 2 bases; bases with no gene match: 7. Germline lookup yields CDR1 MNHEY and CDR2 SVGAGI. This CDR3 reads CASSYQLAGVADTQYF. Here the CDR3 DNA reads TGTGCCAGCAGTTACCAGTTAGCGGGAGTGGCAGATACGCAGTATTTT.

The genes are TRBV7-8 and TRBJ2-7; 8 positions match TRBD1. Germline lookup yields CDR1 SGHVS and CDR2 FQNEAQ. This CDR3 has 14 residues. With V trimmed by 1 base and J by 7 bases, 6 bases remained unmatched. CDR3 residues: CASSLEQGGREQYF. The CDR3 DNA is TGTGCCAGCAGCTTAGAACAGGGGGGCCGAGAGCAGTACTTC.

The V and J genes are TRBV28 and TRBJ1-5; a possible D gene is TRBD1 (5 bases). The V gene's germline CDR1 is MDHEN and CDR2 SYDVKM. The CDR3 runs 12 residues. Between the trimmed V and J ends, which lost 11 bases and 4 bases, there was a span of 12 bases. CDR3 coding DNA: TGTGCCTCCTGGGGCGTTAATCAGCCCCAGCATTTT. It encodes CASWGVNQPQHF.

The table lists this clonotype with many counts. V usage is TRBV2 and J usage is TRBJ2-2, with D tentatively TRBD2 (5 bases). Germline CDR1 is SNHLY and CDR2 is FYNNEI. The CDR3 contains 18 residues. V was trimmed by 7 bases and J by 5 bases, leaving 26 bases between them. The CDR3 sequence is CASIPASFDTFPTGELFF. The CDR3 DNA sequence: TGTGCCAGCATACCAGCTAGCTTTGACACCTTTCCGACCGGGGAGCTGTTTTTT.

This clonotype was picked up one time. A read error is possible here, since a much larger clone lies one base away. The CDR3 reads CATSRDYRGSGGLFF. The CDR3, as DNA: TGTGCCACCAGCAGAGATTACAGGGGGTCCGGGGGGCTGTTTTTT. The chain uses TRBV15 and TRBJ2-2; 8 nucleotides align to TRBD1. This CDR3 has 15 residues. CDR1 LNHNV and CDR2 YYDKDF come from the germline V gene (reference sequence).

Comments on this clonotype: This sequence may be a read error, since a much larger clone differs from it by one base. This sequence joins TRBV5-1 and TRBJ2-2, with D possibly matching TRBD2 (6 bases). The CDR3 extends over 12 amino acids. Germline values: CDR1 SGHRS, CDR2 YFSETQ. The CDR3 spells CASTWGTGGLFF. The CDR3 DNA reads TGCGCCAGCACTTGGGGGACCGGGGGGCTGTTTTTT. Combining the CDR3 with reference TRBV5-1 and TRBJ2-2 gives the whole variable domain KAGVTQTPRYLIKTRGQQVTLSCSPISGHRSVSWYQQTPGQGLQFLFEYFSETQRNKGNFPGRFSGRQFSNSRSEMNVSTLELGDSALYLCASTWGTGGLFFGEGSRLTVL.